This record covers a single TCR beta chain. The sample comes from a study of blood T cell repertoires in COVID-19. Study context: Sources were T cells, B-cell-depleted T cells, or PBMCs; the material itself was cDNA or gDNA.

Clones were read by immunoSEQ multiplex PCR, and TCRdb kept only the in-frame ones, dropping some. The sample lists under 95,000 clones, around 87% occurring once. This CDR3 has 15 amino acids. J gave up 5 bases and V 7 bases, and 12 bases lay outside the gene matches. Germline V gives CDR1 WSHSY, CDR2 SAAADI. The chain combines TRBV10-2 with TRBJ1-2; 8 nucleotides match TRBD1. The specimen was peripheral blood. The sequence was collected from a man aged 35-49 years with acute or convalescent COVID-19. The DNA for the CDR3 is TGCGCCAGCACCCCCGGGACAGGTTCCTCTTATGGCTACACCTTC. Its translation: CASTPGTGSSYGYTF.